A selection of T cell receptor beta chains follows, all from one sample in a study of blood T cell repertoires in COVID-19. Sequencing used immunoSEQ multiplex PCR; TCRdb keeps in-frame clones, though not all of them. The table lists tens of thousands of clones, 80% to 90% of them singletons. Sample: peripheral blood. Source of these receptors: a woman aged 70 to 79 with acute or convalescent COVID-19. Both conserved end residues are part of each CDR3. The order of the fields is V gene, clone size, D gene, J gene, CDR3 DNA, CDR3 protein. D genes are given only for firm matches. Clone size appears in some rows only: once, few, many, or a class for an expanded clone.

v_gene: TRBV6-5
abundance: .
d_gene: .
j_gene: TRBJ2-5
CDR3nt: TGTGCCAGCACCCTCTCTGCAGCGGTCTCAGGGACCCAGTACTTC
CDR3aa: CASTLSAAVSGTQYF

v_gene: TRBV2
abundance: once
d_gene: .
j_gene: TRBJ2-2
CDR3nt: TGTGCCAGCATGGCCAGGCCCGACCCCGGGGAGCTGTTTTTT
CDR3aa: CASMARPDPGELFF

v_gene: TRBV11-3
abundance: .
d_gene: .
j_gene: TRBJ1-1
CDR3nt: TGTGCCAGCAGCCCGAATGGGGGGACTGAAGCTTTCTTT
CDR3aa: CASSPNGGTEAFF

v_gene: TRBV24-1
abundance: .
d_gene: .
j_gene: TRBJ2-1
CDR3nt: TGTGCCACCAGTGATTTTGCTGGAGGTGAGCAGTTCTTC
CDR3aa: CATSDFAGGEQFF

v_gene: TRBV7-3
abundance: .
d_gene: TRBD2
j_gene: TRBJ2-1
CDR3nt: TGTGCCAGCAGCTTCTCTAGCGGCTCCTACAATGAGCAGTTCTTC
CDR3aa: CASSFSSGSYNEQFF

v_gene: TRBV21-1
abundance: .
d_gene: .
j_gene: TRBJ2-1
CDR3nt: TGTGCCAGCAGCAAGCTCGGGACTAGCGGGACCTACAATGAGCAGTTCTTC
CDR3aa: CASSKLGTSGTYNEQFF

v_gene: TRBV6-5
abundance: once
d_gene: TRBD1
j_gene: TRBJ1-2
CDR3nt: TGTGCCAGCAGTCGGGACAGGGGGCAGGTTGGCTACACCTTC
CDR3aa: CASSRDRGQVGYTF

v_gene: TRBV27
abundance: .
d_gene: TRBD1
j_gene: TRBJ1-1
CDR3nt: TGTGCCAGCATTTCATATGGACAGGGAAGGACTGAAGCTTTCTTT
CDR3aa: CASISYGQGRTEAFF

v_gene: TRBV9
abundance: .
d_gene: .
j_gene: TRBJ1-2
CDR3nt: TGTGCCAGCAGCCCCTCGGGGGGCGGCTATGGCTACACCTTC
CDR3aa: CASSPSGGGYGYTF

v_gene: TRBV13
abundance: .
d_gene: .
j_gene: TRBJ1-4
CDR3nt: TGTGCCAGCAGCTATTCAAGCGGGCGAGGATATAATGAAAAACTGTTTTTT
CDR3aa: CASSYSSGRGYNEKLFF

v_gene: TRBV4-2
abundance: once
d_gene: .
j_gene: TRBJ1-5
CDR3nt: TGTGCCAGCAGCCAAGCCCGGTCAGGACTCATCAATCAGCCCCAGCATTTT
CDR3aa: CASSQARSGLINQPQHF

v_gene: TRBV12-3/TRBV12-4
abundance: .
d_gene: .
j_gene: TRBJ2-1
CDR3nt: TGTGCCAGCAGTCGACTACGTTCAAATGAGCAGTTCTTC
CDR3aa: CASSRLRSNEQFF

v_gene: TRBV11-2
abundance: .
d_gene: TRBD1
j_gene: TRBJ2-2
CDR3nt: TGTGCCAGCAGCAGACAGGGGGCGACCGGGGAGCTGTTTTTT
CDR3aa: CASSRQGATGELFF

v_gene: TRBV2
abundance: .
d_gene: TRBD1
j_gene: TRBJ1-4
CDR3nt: TGTGCCAGCAGTGTACAGGGGGCTCTCGGACTGTTTTTT
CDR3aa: CASSVQGALGLFF

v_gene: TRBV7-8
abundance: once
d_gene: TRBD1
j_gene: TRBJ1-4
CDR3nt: TGTGCCAGCAGCCTATCGACAGGGGGCAATGAAAAACTGTTTTTT
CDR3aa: CASSLSTGGNEKLFF

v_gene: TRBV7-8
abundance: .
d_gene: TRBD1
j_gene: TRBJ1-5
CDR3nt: TGTGCCAGCAGCGGGGACAGGGTTTTTAGCAATCAGCCCCAGCATTTT
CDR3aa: CASSGDRVFSNQPQHF

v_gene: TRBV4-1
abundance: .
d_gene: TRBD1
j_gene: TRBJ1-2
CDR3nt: TGCGCCAGCAGCTCCAGGGGACAGGGGCCTTCCTATGGCTACACCTTC
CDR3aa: CASSSRGQGPSYGYTF

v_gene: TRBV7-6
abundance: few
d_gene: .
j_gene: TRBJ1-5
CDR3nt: TGTGCCAGCAGCTTAATGGACACCGGTCAGCCCCAGCATTTT
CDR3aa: CASSLMDTGQPQHF

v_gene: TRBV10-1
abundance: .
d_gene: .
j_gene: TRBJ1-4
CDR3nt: TGCGCCAGCAGTGAGTCGTCTGCAACTAATGAAAAACTGTTTTTT
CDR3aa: CASSESSATNEKLFF

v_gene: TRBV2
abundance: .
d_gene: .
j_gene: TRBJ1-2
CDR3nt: TGTGCCAGCACGAGGACAGACTATGGCTACACCTTC
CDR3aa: CASTRTDYGYTF